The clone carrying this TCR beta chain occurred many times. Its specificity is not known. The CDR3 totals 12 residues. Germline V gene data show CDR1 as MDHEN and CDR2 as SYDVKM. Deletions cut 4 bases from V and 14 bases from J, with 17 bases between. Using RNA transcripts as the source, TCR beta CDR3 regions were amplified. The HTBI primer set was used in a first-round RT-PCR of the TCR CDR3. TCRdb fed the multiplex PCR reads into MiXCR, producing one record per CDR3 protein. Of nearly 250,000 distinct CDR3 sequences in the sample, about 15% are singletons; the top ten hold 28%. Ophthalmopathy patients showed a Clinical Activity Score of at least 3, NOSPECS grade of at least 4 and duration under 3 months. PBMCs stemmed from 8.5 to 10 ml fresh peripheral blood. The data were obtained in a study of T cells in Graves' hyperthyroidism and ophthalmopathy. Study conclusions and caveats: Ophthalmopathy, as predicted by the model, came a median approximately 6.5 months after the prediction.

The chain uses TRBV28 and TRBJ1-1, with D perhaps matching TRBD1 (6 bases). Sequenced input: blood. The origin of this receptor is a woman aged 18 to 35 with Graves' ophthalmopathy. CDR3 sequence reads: CASSSVGRGDFF. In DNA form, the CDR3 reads TGTGCCAGCAGTTCGGTGGGGAGGGGGGACTTCTTT.